The source of this T cell receptor beta chain is a study of CD8+ T cells in alopecia areata. V lost 5 bases and J 3 bases, leaving 5 bases between the germline ends. The CDR3 consists of 12 residues. Germline V lookup: CDR1 MGHRA, CDR2 YSYEKL. Broader study findings: Mice showed TCR sharing more clearly than patients did, possibly owing to HLA. It was lesional scalp, especially alopecia totalis/universalis, that showed higher clonality than normal scalp. Resident alphabeta T-cell populations of normal skin are likewise subject to sequencing in scalp samples.

About this clone: What it binds is not known.

From PBMCs, CD4+ and CD8+ T cells were sorted. In each case, RNA was isolated and then reverse transcribed into cDNA as the sequencing template. Using immunoSEQ multiplex PCR, the repertoire was profiled, and TCRdb retains in-frame clones only, with some absent. This sample carries some 200,000 clones, around three fifths of them seen once, and the ten largest clones take around 5.1%. The sequence came from a human donor in good health. The gene calls are TRBV4-1 and TRBJ2-1; D is possibly TRBD1 or TRBD2 (5 bases each). Sequencing was performed on CD8+ T cells sorted from blood. The CDR3, as DNA: TGCGCCAGCAGCGGGGGCTACAATGAGCAGTTCTTC. Translated: CASSGGYNEQFF.